This TCR beta chain was observed in a study of control samples from healthy donors and cancer patients (dated by TCRdb to about 2020). The library was generated by the immunoSEQ multiplex PCR assay. As stored in TCRdb, this immuneACCESS dataset retains in-frame rearrangements with V and J assigned. A fraction of the clones does not appear; measured against another copy, unresolved V genes explain less than half of the discrepancy, and the remainder lacks a known reason. This sample has some 120,000 clones in its table, and approximately 94% of those were observed once. The top ten hold around 3.6% of the sample. For CDR1 and CDR2, the germline V gene lists SGHTA and FQGNSA. The germline ends are 17 bases apart after V is trimmed by 5 bases and J by 7 bases. Including the terminal cysteine and phenylalanine, the CDR3 comprises 14 residues. Only the CDR3 region is kept as DNA, spanning 42 bases read in frame from base 1.

Worth noting for this clone: This clone's antigen is unknown. No much larger clone is present one base from it, and per-base qualities are unavailable.

The clonotype was recovered from a man aged 30-40 years in good health. This receptor chain uses TRBV7-2 and TRBJ1-1; matching of 5 bases hints at TRBD1 as the D gene. What was sequenced was blood. The DNA is as follows: TGTGCCAGCAGCCCACGAGGGGTTTGGGGTGAAGCTTTCTTT. It specifies CASSPRGVWGEAFF.